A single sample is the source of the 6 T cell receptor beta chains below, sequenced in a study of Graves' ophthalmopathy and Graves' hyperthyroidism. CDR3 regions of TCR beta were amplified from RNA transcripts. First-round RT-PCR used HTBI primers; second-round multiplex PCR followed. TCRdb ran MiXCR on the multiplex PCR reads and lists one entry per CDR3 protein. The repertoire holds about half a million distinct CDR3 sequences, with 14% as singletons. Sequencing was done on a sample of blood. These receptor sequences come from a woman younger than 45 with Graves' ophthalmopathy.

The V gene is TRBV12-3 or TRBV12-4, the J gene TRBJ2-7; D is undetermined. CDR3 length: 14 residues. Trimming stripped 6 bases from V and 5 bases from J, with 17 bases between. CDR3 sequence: CASRRTGFGDEQYF. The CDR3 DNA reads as TGTGCCAGCAGACGAACCGGATTTGGAGACGAGCAGTACTTC.

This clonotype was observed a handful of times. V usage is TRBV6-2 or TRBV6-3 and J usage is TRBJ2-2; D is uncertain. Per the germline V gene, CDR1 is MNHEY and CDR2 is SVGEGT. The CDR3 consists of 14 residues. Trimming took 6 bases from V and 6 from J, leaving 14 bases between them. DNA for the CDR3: TGTGCCAGCAGGCCGGCCCTTTCGGCCGGGGAGCTGTTTTTT. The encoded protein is CASRPALSAGELFF.

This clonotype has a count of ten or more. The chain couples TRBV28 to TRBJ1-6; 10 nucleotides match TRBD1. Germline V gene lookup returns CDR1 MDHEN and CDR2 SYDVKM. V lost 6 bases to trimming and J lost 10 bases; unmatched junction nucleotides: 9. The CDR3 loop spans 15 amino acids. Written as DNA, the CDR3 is TGTGCCAGCAGACCCGGGACAGGGGAAGGATCACCCCTCCACTTT. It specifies CASRPGTGEGSPLHF.

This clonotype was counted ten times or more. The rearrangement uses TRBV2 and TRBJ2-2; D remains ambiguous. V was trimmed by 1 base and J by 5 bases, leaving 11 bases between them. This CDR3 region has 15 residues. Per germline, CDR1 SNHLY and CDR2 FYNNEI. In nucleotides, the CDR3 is TGTGCCAGCAGTGAAGGCACTGTTGGTACCGGGGAGCTGTTTTTT. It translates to CASSEGTVGTGELFF.

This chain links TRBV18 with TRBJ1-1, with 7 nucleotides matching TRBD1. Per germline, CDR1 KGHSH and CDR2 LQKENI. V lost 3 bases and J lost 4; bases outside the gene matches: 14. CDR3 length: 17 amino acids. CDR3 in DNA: TGTGCCAGCTCACCTTCCATGACAGGGCAAGGAGGCACTGAAGCTTTCTTT. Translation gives CASSPSMTGQGGTEAFF.

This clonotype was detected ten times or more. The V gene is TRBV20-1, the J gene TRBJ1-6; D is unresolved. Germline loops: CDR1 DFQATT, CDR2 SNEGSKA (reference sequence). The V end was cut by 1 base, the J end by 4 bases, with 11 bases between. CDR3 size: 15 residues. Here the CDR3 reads CSARVEWGYNSPLHF. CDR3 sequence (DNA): TGCAGTGCTAGAGTCGAATGGGGTTATAATTCACCCCTCCACTTT.